This TCR beta chain was sequenced in a study of cytomegalovirus exposure and HLA in healthy donors. Study-wide context: HLA-typed donors contributed some 85 million unique TCRs, which were held in an early data release.

The PCR used 60 Vbeta and 13 Jbeta primers. Some clones are missing from TCRdb's copy, which holds only in-frame ones; the method was immunoSEQ multiplex PCR. The data hold more than 95,000 clones, with around 64% observed a single time. Points from the study as a whole: The study assumed roughly uniform donor sequencing depth for presence/absence analyses.

Per the germline V gene, CDR1 is SGHRS and CDR2 is YFSETQ. The length of the CDR3 is 14 residues. With 2 bases clipped from V and 3 bases from J, the junction kept 3 bases outside the gene matches. Notes on this clone: Antigen unknown.

This clonotype was sampled from a man aged 60 to 75 in good health and CMV-seronegative. The sequencing sample was made of PBMCs. This chain connects TRBV5-1 to TRBJ1-1, with 8 nucleotides matching TRBD1. This chain's CDR3 is CASSLQGEDTEAFF. The CDR3 DNA follows: TGCGCCAGCAGCTTACAGGGGGAGGACACTGAAGCTTTCTTT.